The 14 T cell receptor beta chains given below trace back to one sample, sequenced in a study of graft-versus-host responses after intestinal transplantation. Using immunoSEQ multiplex PCR, the repertoire was profiled, and TCRdb retains in-frame clones only, with some absent. Of over 10,000 clones in the sample, approximately 93% are singletons; the top ten hold around 4%. This specimen was PBMCs, taken around 3 years after intestinal transplantation. Receptor source: a human patient who received an intestinal transplant, so some T cells may come from the graft donor.

The rearrangement joins TRBV5-6 to TRBJ1-4; D unclear. Germline V CDR1 and CDR2: SGHDT, YYEEEE. The CDR3 runs to 13 residues. The ends were cut back, 10 bases at V and 7 bases at J, with 17 bases in the middle. Written as DNA, the CDR3 is TGTGCCCCCGGGGTCGGGTGGGGTGAAAAACTGTTTTTT. Translation: CAPGVGWGEKLFF.

The J gene is TRBJ1-2, the V gene TRBV20-1; D unclear. This CDR3 spans 11 amino acids. Looked up from germline, CDR1 is DFQATT and CDR2 is SNEGSKA (reference sequence). The germline V and J ends were trimmed by 3 bases and 0 bases, with 2 bases remaining between them. DNA for the CDR3: TGCAGTGCTAGCGCTAACTATGGCTACACCTTC. Translating it yields CSASANYGYTF.

The chain couples TRBV5-1 to TRBJ2-7; 11 bases fit TRBD1. Germline CDR1 SGHRS, CDR2 YFSETQ. Trimming removed 6 bases from V and 5 bases from J; junction bases left unmatched: 4. The CDR3 length is 13 residues. For the CDR3, the DNA is TGCGCCAGCAACCCGGACAGGGGGCACGAGCAGTACTTC. This translates into CASNPDRGHEQYF. Combining the CDR3 with reference TRBV5-1 and TRBJ2-7 gives the whole variable domain KAGVTQTPRYLIKTRGQQVTLSCSPISGHRSVSWYQQTPGQGLQFLFEYFSETQRNKGNFPGRFSGRQFSNSRSEMNVSTLELGDSALYLCASNPDRGHEQYFGPGTRLTVT.

The rearrangement uses TRBV5-8 and TRBJ1-1; D might be TRBD1 (5 bases). CDR3 length: 13 residues. Germline CDR1 SGHTS, CDR2 YDEGEE. The germline V and J ends were trimmed by 2 bases and 1 base, with 6 bases remaining between them. CDR3 protein: CASSFDRNTEAFF. For the CDR3, the DNA is TGTGCCAGCAGCTTCGACAGGAACACTGAAGCTTTCTTT.

The chain joins TRBV7-9 to TRBJ1-4, with D perhaps TRBD1 (6 bases). V was shortened by 4 bases and J by 5 bases, with 11 bases between the two germline ends. Germline V CDR1 and CDR2: SEHNR, FQNEAQ (reference sequence). The CDR3 length is 14 residues. CDR3 loop: CASSSTDRNEKLFF. The CDR3 DNA reads TGTGCCAGCAGCTCCACCGACAGGAATGAAAAACTGTTTTTT.

This clone was seen a few times. The CDR3 DNA sequence: TGTGCCAAGCAGGTACCATCCTACGAGCAGTACTTC. Translation: CAKQVPSYEQYF. The J gene is TRBJ2-7, the V gene TRBV2; no firm D call. Germline assignment: CDR1 SNHLY and CDR2 FYNNEI. Trimming took off 10 bases at V and 1 base at J, with 11 bases between the two ends. This CDR3 has 12 residues. Filled out from reference TRBV2 and TRBJ2-7, the complete variable domain reads EPEVTQTPSHQVTQMGQEVILRCVPISNHLYFYWYRQILGQKVEFLVSFYNNEISEKSEIFDDQFSVERPDGSNFTLKIRSTKLEDSAMYFCAKQVPSYEQYFGPGTRLTVT.

This chain connects TRBV19 to TRBJ2-1; 11 nucleotides align to TRBD2. Germline values: CDR1 LNHDA, CDR2 SQIVND (reference sequence). This CDR3 has 16 amino acids. V shed 0 bases, J shed 12 bases, and the junction held 10 bases outside the gene matches. The CDR3, as DNA: TGTGCCAGTAGTATAGATGCGGCTAGCGGGGGGCCTGCGCAGTTCTTC. Its protein is CASSIDAASGGPAQFF.

The genes are TRBV29-1 and TRBJ2-3, with 8 bases identical to TRBD2. Losses at the gene ends were 6 bases for V and 2 bases for J; bases not matched to a gene: 4. Germline-derived CDR1 and CDR2 are SQVTM and ANQGSEA. The CDR3 sequence is 13 residues long. CDR3 protein: CSVSSGDTDTQYF. The CDR3 nucleotides read TGCAGCGTCAGTAGCGGGGACACAGATACGCAGTATTTT.

About this clone itself: A read error may account for a junction end that differs from germline. This chain links TRBV7-7 with TRBJ1-1; no reliable D call. Germline V lookup: CDR1 SSHAT, CDR2 FNYEAQ (reference sequence). CDR3 length: 13 amino acids. Here the CDR3 DNA reads TGTGCTAGCAGCCTACACCTGAACACTGAAGCTTTCTTT. Translated, it gives CASSLHLNTEAFF.

V gene TRBV7-3 combines with J gene TRBJ1-1; TRBD1 is a possible D gene (5 bases). V was cut by 4 bases and J by 4 bases, with 10 bases left in between. This CDR3 is 13 amino acids long. Germline V gene lookup returns CDR1 SGHTA and CDR2 FQGTGA. The CDR3 loop reads CASSSERGTEAFF. In DNA form, the CDR3 reads TGTGCCAGCAGCTCCGAGAGGGGCACTGAAGCTTTCTTT.

This rearrangement joins TRBV5-4 to TRBJ1-2; TRBD1 is a possible D gene (5 bases). Per germline, CDR1 SGHNT and CDR2 YYREEE (reference sequence). The CDR3 runs 15 residues. The V end lost 4 bases, the J end lost 4 bases, and 17 bases lay between the germline ends. CDR3 amino acids: CASSEKKTETYGYTF. The CDR3 DNA sequence: TGTGCCAGCAGCGAAAAGAAGACAGAGACCTATGGCTACACCTTC.

The chain couples TRBV19 to TRBJ2-2, with D uncertain. The length of the CDR3 is 14 residues. Germline V lookup: CDR1 LNHDA, CDR2 SQIVND (reference sequence). Trimming stripped 9 bases from V and 0 bases from J, with 11 bases between. As DNA, the CDR3 is TGTGCCAGCAAGTTCCCCCCGAACACCGGGGAGCTGTTTTTT. It specifies CASKFPPNTGELFF.

The rearrangement uses TRBV2 and TRBJ1-5; D is possibly TRBD1 (6 bases). Trimming took 5 bases from V and 5 from J, leaving 13 bases between them. The CDR3 length is 14 residues. Germline CDR1 reads SNHLY; CDR2 reads FYNNEI. The CDR3 bases are TGTGCCAGCAGTCTACAGGGTAAACATCAGCCCCAGCATTTT. Its protein is CASSLQGKHQPQHF.

The chain joins TRBV19 to TRBJ1-6; a possible D gene is TRBD1 (5 bases). Between the trimmed V and J ends, which lost 1 base and 10 bases, there was a span of 11 bases. The CDR3 totals 14 residues. The germline V gene has CDR1 LNHDA and CDR2 SQIVND (reference sequence). The CDR3 reads CASSIAGGVSPLHF. The DNA of the CDR3 is TGTGCCAGTAGTATAGCGGGGGGGGTGTCACCCCTCCACTTT.